The sequence of this T cell receptor (beta chain) was determined in a study of blood T cell repertoires in COVID-19. Overall study context: Donors in the United States, Italy and Spain gave samples during acute or convalescent COVID-19.

As originally analysed: Reference gene primer amplification gave estimated nucleated cell counts. Profiled with immunoSEQ multiplex PCR; TCRdb holds only in-frame clones, not every one. The DNA gave D and trimming, while V, J and clone size come from that table. The data hold about 270,000 clones, with roughly 86% observed a single time. V shed 1 base, J shed 10 bases, and the junction held 6 bases outside the gene matches. In germline, CDR1 is LNHDA, CDR2 SQIVND (reference sequence). The CDR3 is made up of 15 amino acids. The TCR originated in a man aged 40-50 years with active or convalescent COVID-19. The chain couples TRBV19 to TRBJ2-1; 11 bases are shared with TRBD2. Specimen: peripheral blood. CDR3 loop: CASSIGSGGAGEQFF. The CDR3 DNA follows: TGTGCCAGTAGTATAGGTAGCGGGGGGGCCGGGGAGCAGTTCTTC. The full variable domain, completed using reference TRBV19 and TRBJ2-1, is DGGITQSPKYLFRKEGQNVTLSCEQNLNHDAMYWYRQDPGQGLRLIYYSQIVNDFQKGDIAEGYSVSREKKESFPLTVTSAQKNPTAFYLCASSIGSGGAGEQFFGPGTRLTVL.